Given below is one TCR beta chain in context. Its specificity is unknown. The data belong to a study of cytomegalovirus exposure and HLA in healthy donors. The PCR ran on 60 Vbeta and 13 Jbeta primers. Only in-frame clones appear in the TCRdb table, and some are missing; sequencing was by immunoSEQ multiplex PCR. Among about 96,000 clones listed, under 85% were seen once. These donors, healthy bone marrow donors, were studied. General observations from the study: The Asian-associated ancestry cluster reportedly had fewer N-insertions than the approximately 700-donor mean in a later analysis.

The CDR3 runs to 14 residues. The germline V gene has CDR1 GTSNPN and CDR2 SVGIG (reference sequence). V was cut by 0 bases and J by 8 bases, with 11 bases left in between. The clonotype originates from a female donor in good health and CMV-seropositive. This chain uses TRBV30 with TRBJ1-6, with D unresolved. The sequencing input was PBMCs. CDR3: CAWSVLSVDSPLHF. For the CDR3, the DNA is TGTGCCTGGAGTGTTTTGTCAGTTGATTCACCCCTCCACTTT.